A single sample gave rise to the 24 T cell receptor beta chains below, sequenced in a study of shared clonotypes between healthy human individuals. Libraries were prepared by immunoSEQ multiplex PCR; TCRdb keeps only in-frame clonotypes and omits some of them. The sample consists of about 1 million clones, roughly 80% of them appearing once. Sequenced: memory CD4+ T cells sorted from blood. As to subset: CD45RA-negative fraction. All receptors derive from a man aged 18 to 35 in good health.

This clone was observed a handful of times. This rearrangement joins TRBV5-4 to TRBJ1-3, with D unclear. The V gene lost 0 bases and the J gene lost 0 bases, with 13 bases spanning the gap. The CDR3 consists of 17 residues. Germline V gene lookup returns CDR1 SGHNT and CDR2 YYREEE (reference sequence). DNA of the CDR3: TGTGCCAGCAGCTTGGCCAAGGACGGGAACTCTGGAAACACCATATATTTT. It translates to CASSLAKDGNSGNTIYF.

This chain joins TRBV6-1 and TRBJ2-7; 10 bases are a match to TRBD1. The CDR3 is made up of 14 amino acids. Germline V gene data show CDR1 as MNHNS and CDR2 as SASEGT. The J segment lost 5 bases and the V segment lost 8 bases, leaving 9 bases of the junction unmatched. CDR3 region: CASHRQGAIDEQYF. The CDR3 DNA reads as TGTGCCAGCCATCGACAGGGGGCGATCGACGAGCAGTACTTC.

The V call is TRBV5-4, the J call TRBJ1-1; 8 bases fit TRBD1. The J segment lost 2 bases and the V segment lost 4 bases, leaving 7 bases of the junction unmatched. The CDR3 has 15 residues. Germline-derived CDR1 and CDR2 are SGHNT and YYREEE (reference sequence). CDR3 region: CASSRRGQGNTEAFF. The CDR3 nucleotides are TGTGCCAGCAGCCGCAGGGGGCAGGGTAACACTGAAGCTTTCTTT.

Comments on this clone: Other DNA sequences within the sample encode an identical CDR3. The CDR3 coding sequence is TGCGCCAGCAGCTTGACCGGGGACAGGGGAGAGACCCAGTACTTC. It codes for CASSLTGDRGETQYF. This rearrangement joins TRBV5-1 to TRBJ2-5, with TRBD1 identical over 10 bases. CDR1 and CDR2 from the germline V gene are SGHRS and YFSETQ. J lost 4 bases, V lost 1 base, and 4 bases had no gene match. The CDR3 is made up of 15 amino acids.

This chain connects TRBV7-9 to TRBJ1-2; D gene uncertain. Germline CDR1 is SEHNR and CDR2 is FQNEAQ (reference sequence). Trimming cost V 1 base and J 1 base, with 10 bases left between them. CDR3 length equals 15 residues. DNA of the CDR3: TGTGCCAGCAGCTTAGTTGGACGGAGTAACTATGGCTACACCTTC. Translated, it gives CASSLVGRSNYGYTF.

This chain links TRBV5-1 with TRBJ2-2; D might be TRBD2 (6 bases). Germline CDR1 reads SGHRS; CDR2 reads YFSETQ. The CDR3 totals 18 residues. Trimming left V 4 bases short and J 3 bases short, with 22 bases between. The CDR3 sequence is CASSKPPPGTSYTGELFF. The CDR3 DNA follows: TGCGCCAGCAGCAAACCACCCCCCGGGACTTCCTACACCGGGGAGCTGTTTTTT.

V usage is TRBV5-1 and J usage is TRBJ1-2; 9 bases are a match to TRBD1. This CDR3 has 14 amino acids. Trimming took 5 bases from V and 8 from J; bases not matched to a gene: 10. Germline CDR1 and CDR2: SGHRS and YFSETQ. CDR3 protein: CASRLYRDRDGYTF. For the CDR3, the DNA is TGCGCCAGCAGGTTATACCGGGACAGGGACGGCTACACCTTC.

J is TRBJ1-5 and V is TRBV19, with a tentative D call TRBD1 (6 bases). Germline values: CDR1 LNHDA, CDR2 SQIVND (reference sequence). V lost 10 bases and J lost 9, with 16 bases in between. CDR3 length: 12 amino acids. The CDR3 DNA follows: TGTGCCACGAGAGGGGGAACGAGGCCCCAGCATTTT. It specifies CATRGGTRPQHF.

The gene calls are TRBV4-1 and TRBJ2-3; D unresolved. Germline V gives CDR1 MGHRA, CDR2 YSYEKL. The V gene lost 4 bases and the J gene lost 0 bases, with 8 bases spanning the gap. The CDR3 is 14 residues long. CDR3 sequence (DNA): TGCGCCAGCAGCCCGTTCCAGAGCACAGATACGCAGTATTTT. Protein product: CASSPFQSTDTQYF.

V is TRBV16 and J is TRBJ2-6; D call uncertain. V lost 4 bases and J 0 bases, leaving 7 bases between the germline ends. CDR1 and CDR2 (germline): KGHSY, FQNENV. This CDR3 region has 15 residues. Here the CDR3 DNA reads TGTGCCAGCAGCCCTCACCTCTCTGGGGCCAACGTCCTGACTTTC. It is translated as CASSPHLSGANVLTF.

This clone was detected ten times or more. Other nucleotide sequences in the sample specify the same CDR3. The chain recombines TRBV11-3 with TRBJ2-1; D remains ambiguous. Looked up from germline, CDR1 is SGHNT and CDR2 is YENEEA. CDR3 length: 13 amino acids. The V end lost 5 bases, the J end lost 6 bases, and 11 bases lay between the germline ends. CDR3: CASSPAASNEQFF. The DNA for the CDR3 is TGTGCCAGCAGCCCGGCGGCGTCCAATGAGCAGTTCTTC.

This clone was seen more than once but under ten times. The chain joins TRBV11-3 to TRBJ2-2, with 7 positions matching TRBD2. Germline CDR1 and CDR2: SGHNT and YENEEA. V lost 5 bases to trimming and J lost 6 bases; unmatched junction nucleotides: 9. The CDR3 length is 15 residues. The CDR3: CASSPLGGVAGELFF. Written as DNA, the CDR3 is TGTGCCAGCAGCCCTTTGGGGGGGGTCGCCGGGGAGCTGTTTTTT.

The chain employs TRBV6-1 and TRBJ1-6, with a possible D match to TRBD1 (5 bases). The CDR3 runs 14 residues. Per the germline V gene, CDR1 is MNHNS and CDR2 is SASEGT. V was cut by 10 bases and J by 6 bases, with 16 bases left in between. For the CDR3, the DNA is TGTGCCACCGGACGAGGGGACCTTAATTCACCCCTCCACTTT. It is translated as CATGRGDLNSPLHF.

The chain joins TRBV30 to TRBJ2-2; TRBD2 aligns across 8 bases. Germline lookup yields CDR1 GTSNPN and CDR2 SVGIG (reference sequence). Trimming took 2 bases from V and 8 from J; bases not matched to a gene: 7. The CDR3 covers 14 residues. The CDR3 protein is CAWSLRGGQGELFF. The CDR3 bases are TGTGCCTGGAGTCTACGGGGGGGCCAGGGGGAGCTGTTTTTT.

The chain uses TRBV2 and TRBJ1-6; no clear D. The CDR3 is made up of 16 amino acids. V lost 4 bases and J lost 9, with 19 bases in between. Looked up from germline, CDR1 is SNHLY and CDR2 is FYNNEI. The CDR3 reads CASSALRLRTGSPLHF. The CDR3 DNA follows: TGTGCCAGCAGTGCGTTGCGGCTCCGCACCGGTTCACCCCTCCACTTT.

CDR3 DNA sequence: TGTGCCAGTAGTTTAGGACAGGCGAGGGCCGAGCAGTACTTC. Protein product: CASSLGQARAEQYF. This rearrangement joins TRBV19 to TRBJ2-7; TRBD1 aligns across 7 bases. The V and J ends lost 5 bases and 6 bases, in that order; junction bases with no gene match: 10. This CDR3 has 14 amino acids. The germline CDR1 and CDR2 sequences are LNHDA and SQIVND (reference sequence).

This clone was recorded only once. This chain uses TRBV5-8 with TRBJ1-5; weak D call: TRBD1 (5 bases). Trimming took 4 bases from V and 7 from J, leaving 12 bases between them. This CDR3 spans 13 amino acids. Per the germline V gene, CDR1 is SGHTS and CDR2 is YDEGEE. CDR3 sequence: CASSLIWDQPQHF. Here the CDR3 DNA reads TGTGCCAGCAGCCTGATCTGGGACCAGCCCCAGCATTTT. The variable domain in full, with the rest retrieved from reference TRBV5-8 and TRBJ1-5, is EAGVTQSPTHLIKTRGQQATLRCSPISGHTSVYWYQQALGLGLQFLLWYDEGEERNRGNFPPRFSGRQFPNYSSELNVNALELEDSALYLCASSLIWDQPQHFGDGTRLSIL.

V and J are TRBV28 and TRBJ1-2; 7 bases line up with TRBD1. CDR1 and CDR2 from the germline V gene are MDHEN and SYDVKM. CDR3 length: 13 amino acids. V lost 6 bases to trimming and J lost 7 bases; unmatched junction nucleotides: 8. CDR3 loop: CASRRDSGVGYTF. The CDR3 DNA is TGTGCCAGCAGGCGGGACAGTGGAGTTGGCTACACCTTC.

This chain joins TRBV5-1 and TRBJ2-1, with D maybe TRBD2 (6 bases). This CDR3 has 17 amino acids. Trimming removed 0 bases from V and 9 bases from J, with 22 bases in between. Per germline, CDR1 SGHRS and CDR2 YFSETQ. CDR3 residues: CASSLEGSAGIRGEQFF. CDR3 coding DNA: TGCGCCAGCAGCTTGGAGGGGTCTGCGGGAATTAGGGGTGAGCAGTTCTTC.

V is TRBV11-2 and J is TRBJ2-5, with TRBD2 as a possible D gene (5 bases). CDR1 is SGHAT and CDR2 is FQNNGV in the germline V gene. The CDR3 runs to 12 residues. V was trimmed by 5 bases and J by 5 bases, leaving 9 bases between them. The chain's CDR3 is CASSPRRETQYF. In DNA, the CDR3 is TGTGCCAGCAGCCCCAGGAGGGAGACCCAGTACTTC.

The V call is TRBV5-6, the J call TRBJ2-7; TRBD1 agrees at 9 bases. The V segment lost 0 bases and the J segment 1 base; nucleotides outside the gene matches: 5. The CDR3 runs to 16 residues. The germline CDR1 and CDR2 sequences are SGHDT and YYEEEE. The CDR3 is CASSLGYGTGSYEQYF. CDR3 sequence (DNA): TGTGCCAGCAGCTTGGGGTATGGGACAGGGTCCTACGAGCAGTACTTC. Complete variable domain (other parts from reference TRBV5-6 and TRBJ2-7): DAGVTQSPTHLIKTRGQQVTLRCSPKSGHDTVSWYQQALGQGPQFIFQYYEEEERQRGNFPDRFSGHQFPNYSSELNVNALLLGDSALYLCASSLGYGTGSYEQYFGPGTRLTVT.

The chain couples TRBV27 to TRBJ2-7; 8 positions match TRBD1. The CDR3 is 14 residues long. Trimming at V came to 3 bases and at J to 4 bases, leaving 5 bases not matched to a gene. The germline gives CDR1 MNHEY, CDR2 SMNVEV (reference sequence). The CDR3, as DNA: TGTGCCAGCAGTTTTGTGGACAGGGTGTACGAGCAGTACTTC. Translated, it gives CASSFVDRVYEQYF.

This chain joins TRBV4-3 and TRBJ2-1; TRBD1 might be the D (6 bases). This CDR3 contains 15 residues. Germline CDR1 and CDR2: LGHNA and YSLEER. V was cut by 0 bases and J by 0 bases, with 6 bases left in between. The CDR3: CASSQEQGSYNEQFF. As DNA, the CDR3 is TGCGCCAGCAGCCAAGAACAGGGCTCCTACAATGAGCAGTTCTTC.

This rearrangement joins TRBV5-6 to TRBJ1-5; D is perhaps TRBD1 (6 bases). The CDR3 totals 19 residues. The germline V gene encodes CDR1 SGHDT and CDR2 YYEEEE. The V end lost 5 bases, the J end lost 3 bases, and 27 bases lay between the germline ends. CDR3 region: CASRAWADSPLSYNQPQHF. CDR3 sequence (DNA): TGTGCCAGCAGAGCTTGGGCGGACAGCCCTCTATCCTACAATCAGCCCCAGCATTTT.